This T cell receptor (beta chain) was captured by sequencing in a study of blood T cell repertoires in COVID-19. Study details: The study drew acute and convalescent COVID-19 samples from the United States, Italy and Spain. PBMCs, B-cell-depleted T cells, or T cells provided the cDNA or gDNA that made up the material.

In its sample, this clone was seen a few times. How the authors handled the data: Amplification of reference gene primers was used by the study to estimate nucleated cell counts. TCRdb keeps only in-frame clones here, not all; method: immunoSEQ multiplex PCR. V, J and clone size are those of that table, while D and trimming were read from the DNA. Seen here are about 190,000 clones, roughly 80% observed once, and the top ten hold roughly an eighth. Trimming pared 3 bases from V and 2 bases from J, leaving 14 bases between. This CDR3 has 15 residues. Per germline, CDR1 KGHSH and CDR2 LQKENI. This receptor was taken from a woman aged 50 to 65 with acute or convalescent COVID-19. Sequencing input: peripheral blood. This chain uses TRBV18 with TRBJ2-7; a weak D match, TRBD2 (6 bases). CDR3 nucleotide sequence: TGTGCCAGCTCACCCGTGGGCGGGACCACCTACGAGCAGTACTTC. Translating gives CASSPVGGTTYEQYF.